These 6 T cell receptor beta chains were sequenced from one sample in a study of Graves' ophthalmopathy and Graves' hyperthyroidism. Investigators amplified TCR beta CDR3 regions from RNA transcripts. HTBI primers served in a first-round RT-PCR, which a second-round multiplex PCR followed. TCRdb reprocessed the multiplex PCR reads via MiXCR and lists one record per CDR3 protein. The table lists under 350,000 distinct CDR3 sequences, roughly 16% of them singletons. Sequenced input: peripheral blood. Source of these receptors: an adult man with Graves' ophthalmopathy.

This clonotype was detected many times. The chain recombines TRBV6-1 with TRBJ1-5; 7 bases are shared with TRBD1. The CDR3 contains 15 residues. The V gene's germline CDR1 is MNHNS and CDR2 SASEGT. Trimming at V came to 6 bases and at J to 0 bases, leaving 5 bases not matched to a gene. In nucleotides, the CDR3 is TGTGCCAGCAGGGACAGGAGTGTTAGCAATCAGCCCCAGCATTTT. Its translation is CASRDRSVSNQPQHF.

About this clonotype itself: One end of the junction varies from germline; a read error may be responsible. CDR3 nucleotide sequence: TGTGCCAGCAGTGCAGGACCGATCTATGGCTACATCTTC. Translating it yields CASSAGPIYGYIF. The chain carries TRBV6-1 and TRBJ1-2, with D hard to call. Germline loops: CDR1 MNHNS, CDR2 SASEGT. This CDR3 has 13 residues.

This clonotype appeared many times. The rearrangement joins TRBV6-5 to TRBJ2-7, with 11 bases identical to TRBD2. This CDR3 is built from 16 residues. V gave up 0 bases and J gave up 3 bases; unmatched junction bases: 4. Looked up from germline, CDR1 is MNHEY and CDR2 is SVGAGI. In DNA, the CDR3 is TGTGCCAGCAGTTACTCGAAAGGGACTAGCGGCTACGAGCAGTACTTC. It translates to CASSYSKGTSGYEQYF.

This clonotype was found many times. The chain combines TRBV2 with TRBJ1-5, with TRBD1 matching over 7 bases. The trim removed 8 bases at V and 2 bases at J, leaving 9 bases unmatched. Looked up from germline, CDR1 is SNHLY and CDR2 is FYNNEI. The CDR3 runs to 15 residues. The CDR3 bases are TGTGCCAGCGGAGACAGGGAGAGGCGCAATCAGCCCCAGCATTTT. Its protein is CASGDRERRNQPQHF.

There are many counts of this clonotype. The V gene is TRBV20-1, the J gene TRBJ1-2; D ambiguous. The CDR3 length is 13 residues. Germline assignment: CDR1 DFQATT and CDR2 SNEGSKA (reference sequence). Trimming stripped 0 bases from V and 4 bases from J, with 9 bases between. The CDR3 loop reads CSARDGSSYGYTF. The CDR3 nucleotides read TGCAGTGCTAGAGATGGGTCCAGCTATGGCTACACCTTC.

This clonotype was detected many times. The genes are TRBV6-5 and TRBJ2-5; 12 bases map to TRBD1. Per the germline V gene, CDR1 is MNHEY and CDR2 is SVGAGI. The CDR3 runs to 17 residues. With V trimmed by 3 bases and J by 4 bases, 9 bases remained unmatched. CDR3 in DNA: TGTGCCAGCAGTTATACCCGGGACAGGGGGCCCGGAGAGACCCAGTACTTC. Translating gives CASSYTRDRGPGETQYF.